There are a few counts of the clone carrying this TCR beta chain. What it binds is unknown. The CDR3 is 13 amino acids. Trimming shortened V by 2 bases and J by 3 bases, and 7 bases separated the two germline ends. It was through 5'RACE template switching that TCR cDNA was made, with a universal primer site and UMIs added. TCRdb re-called the 5' RACE reads with MiXCR, one entry per CDR3 protein. The sample contains around 330,000 distinct CDR3 sequences, more than 3% of which appear only once. These data are taken from a study of T cells after yellow fever vaccination. Study findings and constraints: Reappearing after the booster were most of the clones from primary vaccination (roughly 96% CD4, 85% to 90% CD8).

The genes are TRBV12-3 or TRBV12-4 and TRBJ1-1; D is ambiguous. Specimen: PBMCs, collected on the day of the yellow fever booster vaccination. This TCR was recovered from a man aged 18 to 29 who received the YFV17D yellow fever vaccine. CDR3 residues: CASSLISDTEAFF. In DNA form, the CDR3 reads TGTGCCAGCAGTTTAATCAGCGACACTGAAGCTTTCTTT.